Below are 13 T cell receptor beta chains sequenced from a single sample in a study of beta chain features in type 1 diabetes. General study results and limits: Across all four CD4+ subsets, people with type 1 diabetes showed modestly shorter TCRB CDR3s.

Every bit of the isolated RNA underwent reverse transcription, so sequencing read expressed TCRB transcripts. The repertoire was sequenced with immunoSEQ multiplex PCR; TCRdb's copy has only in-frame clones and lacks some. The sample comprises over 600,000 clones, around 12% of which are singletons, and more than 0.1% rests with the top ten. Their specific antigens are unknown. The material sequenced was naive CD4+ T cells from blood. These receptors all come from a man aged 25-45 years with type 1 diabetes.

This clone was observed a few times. CDR3 protein: CASSLGQNYGYTF. The CDR3 DNA is TGTGCCAGCAGCTTAGGGCAGAACTATGGCTACACCTTC. The V call is TRBV11-3, the J call TRBJ1-2; D gene uncertain. Germline V CDR1 and CDR2: SGHNT, YENEEA. V lost 1 base and J 2 bases, leaving 5 bases between the germline ends. The CDR3 is made up of 13 amino acids.

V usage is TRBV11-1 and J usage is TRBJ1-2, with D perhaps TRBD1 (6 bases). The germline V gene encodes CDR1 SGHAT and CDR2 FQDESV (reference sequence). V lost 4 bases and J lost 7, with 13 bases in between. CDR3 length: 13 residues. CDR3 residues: CASSSSQGFGYTF. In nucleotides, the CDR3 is TGTGCCAGCAGCTCTTCACAGGGATTTGGCTACACCTTC.

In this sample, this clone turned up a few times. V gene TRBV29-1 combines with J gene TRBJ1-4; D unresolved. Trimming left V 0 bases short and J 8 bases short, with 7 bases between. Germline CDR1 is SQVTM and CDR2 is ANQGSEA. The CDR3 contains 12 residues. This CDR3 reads CSVEDNEEKLFF. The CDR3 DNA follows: TGCAGCGTTGAAGATAACGAGGAAAAACTGTTTTTT.

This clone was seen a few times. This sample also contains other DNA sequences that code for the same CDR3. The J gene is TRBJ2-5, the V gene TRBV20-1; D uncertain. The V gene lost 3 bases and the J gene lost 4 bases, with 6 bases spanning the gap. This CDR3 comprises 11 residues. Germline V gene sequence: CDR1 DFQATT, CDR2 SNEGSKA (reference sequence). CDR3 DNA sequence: TGCAGTGCTAGGACGTTAGAGACCCAGTACTTC. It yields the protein CSARTLETQYF.

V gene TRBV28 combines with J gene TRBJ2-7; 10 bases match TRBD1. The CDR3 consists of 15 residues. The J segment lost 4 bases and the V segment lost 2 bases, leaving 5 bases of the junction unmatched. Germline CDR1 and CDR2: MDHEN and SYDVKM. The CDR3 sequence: CASSLPGQGGYEQYF. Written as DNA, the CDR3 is TGTGCCAGCAGTTTACCCGGACAGGGGGGTTACGAGCAGTACTTC.

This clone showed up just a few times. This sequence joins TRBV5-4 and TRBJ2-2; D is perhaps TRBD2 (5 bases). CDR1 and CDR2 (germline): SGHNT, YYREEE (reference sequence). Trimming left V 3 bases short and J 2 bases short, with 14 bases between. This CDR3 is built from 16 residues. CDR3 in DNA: TGTGCCAGCAGCTCCGGACTGCGGGTTAACACCGGGGAGCTGTTTTTT. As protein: CASSSGLRVNTGELFF.

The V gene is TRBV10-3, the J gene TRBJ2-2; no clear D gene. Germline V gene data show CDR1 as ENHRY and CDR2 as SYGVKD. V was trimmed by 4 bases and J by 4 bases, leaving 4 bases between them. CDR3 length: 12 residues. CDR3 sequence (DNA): TGTGCCATCAGTGGAGTCACCGGGGAGCTGTTTTTT. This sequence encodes CAISGVTGELFF.

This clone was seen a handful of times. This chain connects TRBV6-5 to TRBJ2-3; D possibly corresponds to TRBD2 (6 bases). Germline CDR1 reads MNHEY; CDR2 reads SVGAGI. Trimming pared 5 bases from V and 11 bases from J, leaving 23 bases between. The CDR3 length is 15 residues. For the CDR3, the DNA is TGTGCCAGCAGTCCCGGACTATTACGACTGAGTGGGCAGTATTTT. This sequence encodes CASSPGLLRLSGQYF.

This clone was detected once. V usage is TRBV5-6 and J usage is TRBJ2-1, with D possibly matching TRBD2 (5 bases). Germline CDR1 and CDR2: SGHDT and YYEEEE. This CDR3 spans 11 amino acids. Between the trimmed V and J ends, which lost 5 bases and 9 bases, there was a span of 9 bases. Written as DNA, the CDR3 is TGTGCCAGCAGTTCCGGGGTTGAGCAGTTCTTC. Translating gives CASSSGVEQFF. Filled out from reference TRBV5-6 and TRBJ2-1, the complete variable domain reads DAGVTQSPTHLIKTRGQQVTLRCSPKSGHDTVSWYQQALGQGPQFIFQYYEEEERQRGNFPDRFSGHQFPNYSSELNVNALLLGDSALYLCASSSGVEQFFGPGTRLTVL.

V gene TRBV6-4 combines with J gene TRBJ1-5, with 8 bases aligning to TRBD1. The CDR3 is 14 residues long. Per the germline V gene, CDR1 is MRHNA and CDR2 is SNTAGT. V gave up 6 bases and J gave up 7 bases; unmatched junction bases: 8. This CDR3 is CASSEGQGDQPQHF. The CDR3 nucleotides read TGTGCCAGCAGCGAAGGACAGGGAGACCAGCCCCAGCATTTT.

As DNA, the CDR3 is TGTGCCAGCAGCCGGGGGACAGCCCTCAATGAGCAGTTCTTC. It encodes CASSRGTALNEQFF. This chain uses TRBV28 with TRBJ2-1; tentative D call: TRBD1 (7 bases). CDR3 length equals 14 residues. Germline CDR1 MDHEN, CDR2 SYDVKM. V lost 6 bases and J lost 6, with 15 bases in between.

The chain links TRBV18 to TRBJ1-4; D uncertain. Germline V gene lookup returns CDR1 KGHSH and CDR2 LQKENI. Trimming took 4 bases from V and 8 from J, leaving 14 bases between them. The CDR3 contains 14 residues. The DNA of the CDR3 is TGTGCCAGCTCACGAGGACTGAGTGGGGAAAAACTGTTTTTT. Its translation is CASSRGLSGEKLFF.

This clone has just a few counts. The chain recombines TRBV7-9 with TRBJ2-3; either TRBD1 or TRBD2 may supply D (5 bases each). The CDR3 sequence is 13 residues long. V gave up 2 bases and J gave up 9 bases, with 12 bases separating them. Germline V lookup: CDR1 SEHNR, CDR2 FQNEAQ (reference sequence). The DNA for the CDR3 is TGTGCCAGCAGCTTACCCATCCGGGACACGCAGTATTTT. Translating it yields CASSLPIRDTQYF.